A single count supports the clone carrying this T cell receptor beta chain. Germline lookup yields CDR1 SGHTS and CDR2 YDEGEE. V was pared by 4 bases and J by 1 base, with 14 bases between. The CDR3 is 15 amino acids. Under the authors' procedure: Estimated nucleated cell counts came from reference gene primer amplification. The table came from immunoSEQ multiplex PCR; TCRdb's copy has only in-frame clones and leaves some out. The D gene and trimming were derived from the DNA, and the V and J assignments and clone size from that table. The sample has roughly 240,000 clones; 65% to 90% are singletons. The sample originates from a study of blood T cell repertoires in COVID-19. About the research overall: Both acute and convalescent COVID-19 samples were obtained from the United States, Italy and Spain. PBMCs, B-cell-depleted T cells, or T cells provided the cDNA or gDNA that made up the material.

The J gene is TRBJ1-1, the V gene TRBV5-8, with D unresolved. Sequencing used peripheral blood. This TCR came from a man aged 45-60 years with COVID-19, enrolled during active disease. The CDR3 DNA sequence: TGTGCCAGCAGCGAGGGAGACCGGAGGAACACTGAAGCTTTCTTT. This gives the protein CASSEGDRRNTEAFF.